One T cell receptor beta chain is described in this entry. It lacks a known antigen. No quality values exist for individual bases; no much larger clone is one base distant. The data derive from a study of blood T cell repertoires in COVID-19 (dated by TCRdb to 2018 to 2021). Describing the broader study: Samples from collaborators originated in the United States, Italy and Spain and spanned both the acute and convalescent phases of COVID-19. The repertoires were made available in a free public database intended to serve as a resource for research on the immune response to SARS-CoV-2. Sample metadata almost always included a de-identified subject ID, COVID-19 status, age in years and sex. The prospective study material was composed of cDNA or gDNA derived from T cells, B-cell-depleted T cells, or PBMCs. Where HLA class I and class II types were available, the types were taken from metadata supplied by the sample provider, not from assay-based typing. Subjects who had been exposed to COVID-19, were actively infected with it, or had recovered from it provided the deeply sampled blood TCRbeta repertoires that made up the dataset. The samples were drawn from two sources: the first 160 participants of the ongoing ImmuneRACE study, and fewer than 1,500 subjects contributed by 6 global collaborators. Broad study findings and their caveats: How much clinical and demographic metadata was included differed by source and by participant, and the metadata was provided uncurated.

A second Seattle source provided samples from volunteer blood donors who had recovered from COVID-19. The collaborating institutions used their own protocols to collect whole blood in K2EDTA tubes. Collaborator samples were shipped for TCRbeta analysis as frozen whole blood, isolated PBMCs, or DNA extracted from either sample type. The immunoSEQ Assay, a bias-controlled multiplex PCR, was used to amplify TCRbeta CDR3 regions from genomic DNA. Per the authors' processing: Within the assay, amplification of reference gene primers was used to estimate how many nucleated cells each sample contained. To quantify the absolute abundance of each unique TCRbeta CDR3 rearrangement, sequence reads were collapsed and filtered. Productive Simpson clonality was computed per sample as the square root of Simpson's diversity index over productive rearrangements. Sourced from immuneACCESS, this table was stored by TCRdb with only in-frame sequences that have V and J called. A share of the clones is absent; for the studies checked, an unresolved V gene accounts for under half, and the remainder has no known explanation. D and trimming were read from the DNA, whereas the V and J calls and clone size are those reported in that table. In this sample the table shows hundreds of thousands of clones, under 95% of which occur a single time. Clones ranked in the top ten supply 2.5% to 4% of the sample.

The germline V gene (reference sequence) supplies CDR1 MNHEY and CDR2 SMNVEV. Relative to germline, V is 1 base shorter and J is 5 bases shorter, with 8 bases between their ends. The CDR3 has 13 amino acids, counting the end cysteine and phenylalanine. The sequence is cut down to CDR3 DNA, 39 bases in frame from base 1. The TCR sequence derives from a young woman who had recovered from COVID-19. The sample taken for sequencing was peripheral blood. The rearrangement joined TRBV27 to TRBJ1-1; a tentative D match to TRBD1 spans 5 bases. The bases are TGTGCCAGCAGTTTATATTCAGGGACTGAAGCTTTCTTT. It is translated as CASSLYSGTEAFF.